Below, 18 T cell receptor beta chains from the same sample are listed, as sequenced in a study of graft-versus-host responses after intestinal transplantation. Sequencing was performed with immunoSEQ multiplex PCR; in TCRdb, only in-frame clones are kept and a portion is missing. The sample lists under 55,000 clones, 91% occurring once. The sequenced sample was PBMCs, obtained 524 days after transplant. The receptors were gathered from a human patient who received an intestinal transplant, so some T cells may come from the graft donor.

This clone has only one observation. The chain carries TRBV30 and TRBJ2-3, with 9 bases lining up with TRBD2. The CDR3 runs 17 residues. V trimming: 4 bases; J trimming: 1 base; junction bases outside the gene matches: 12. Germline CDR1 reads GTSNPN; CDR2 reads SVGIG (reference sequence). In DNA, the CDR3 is TGTGCCTGGATTCGCGCGGGAGGGCCCCGCGGCACAGATACGCAGTATTTT. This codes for CAWIRAGGPRGTDTQYF.

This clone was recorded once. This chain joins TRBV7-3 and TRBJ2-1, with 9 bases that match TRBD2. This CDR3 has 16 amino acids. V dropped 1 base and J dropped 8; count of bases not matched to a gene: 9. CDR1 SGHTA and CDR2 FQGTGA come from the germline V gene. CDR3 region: CASSLRGSGSIDEQFF. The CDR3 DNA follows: TGTGCCAGCAGCTTAAGGGGTAGCGGGAGTATCGATGAGCAGTTCTTC. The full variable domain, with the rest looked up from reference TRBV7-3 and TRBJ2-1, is GAGVSQTPSNKVTEKGKYVELRCDPISGHTALYWYRQSLGQGPEFLIYFQGTGAADDSGLPNDRFFAVRPEGSVSTLKIQRTERGDSAVYLCASSLRGSGSIDEQFFGPGTRLTVL.

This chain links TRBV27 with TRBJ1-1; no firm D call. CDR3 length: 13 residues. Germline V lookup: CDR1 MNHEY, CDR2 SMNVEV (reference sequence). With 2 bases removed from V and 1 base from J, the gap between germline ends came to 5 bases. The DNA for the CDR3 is TGTGCCAGCAGTTTAATTGCGAACACTGAAGCTTTCTTT. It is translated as CASSLIANTEAFF.

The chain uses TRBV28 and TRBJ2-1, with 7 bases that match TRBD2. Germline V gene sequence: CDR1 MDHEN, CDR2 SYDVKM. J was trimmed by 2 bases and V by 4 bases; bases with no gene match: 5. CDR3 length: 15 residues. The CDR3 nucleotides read TGTGCCAGCAGTTCTAGCGGATATACCTACAATGAGCAGTTCTTC. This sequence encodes CASSSSGYTYNEQFF.

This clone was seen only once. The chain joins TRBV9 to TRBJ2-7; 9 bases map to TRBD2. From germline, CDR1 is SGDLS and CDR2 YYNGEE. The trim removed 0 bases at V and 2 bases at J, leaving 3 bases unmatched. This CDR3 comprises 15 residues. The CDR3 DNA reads TGTGCCAGCAGCGTAGATCCTAGCGGGACCTACGAGCAGTACTTC. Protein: CASSVDPSGTYEQYF.

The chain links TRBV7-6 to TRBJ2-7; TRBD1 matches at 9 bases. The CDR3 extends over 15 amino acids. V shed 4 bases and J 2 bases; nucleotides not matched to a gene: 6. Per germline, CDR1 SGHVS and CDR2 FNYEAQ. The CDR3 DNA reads TGTGCCAGCAGCTCCTCCCGGGACAGGGCCTACGAGCAGTACTTC. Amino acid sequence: CASSSSRDRAYEQYF.

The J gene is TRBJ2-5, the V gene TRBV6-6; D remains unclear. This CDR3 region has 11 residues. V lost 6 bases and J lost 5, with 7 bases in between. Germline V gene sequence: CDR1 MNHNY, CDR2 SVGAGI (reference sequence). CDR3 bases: TGTGCCAGCAGCTTCGGGGAGACCCAGTACTTC. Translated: CASSFGETQYF.

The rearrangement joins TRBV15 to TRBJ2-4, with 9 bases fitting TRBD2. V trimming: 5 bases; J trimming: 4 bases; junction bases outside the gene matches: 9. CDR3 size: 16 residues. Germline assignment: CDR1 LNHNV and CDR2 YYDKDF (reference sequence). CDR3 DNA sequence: TGTGCCACCAGCGTATCGCGGACTAGCGTTAAAAACATTCAGTACTTC. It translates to CATSVSRTSVKNIQYF.

CDR3 in amino acids: CASYSSNYGYTF. CDR3 in DNA: TGTGCCAGCTACTCATCTAACTATGGCTACACCTTC. This chain uses TRBV6-4 with TRBJ1-2; D gene uncertain. This CDR3 has 12 residues. CDR1 is MRHNA and CDR2 is SNTAGT in the germline V gene. V was cut by 8 bases and J by 0 bases, with 7 bases left in between.

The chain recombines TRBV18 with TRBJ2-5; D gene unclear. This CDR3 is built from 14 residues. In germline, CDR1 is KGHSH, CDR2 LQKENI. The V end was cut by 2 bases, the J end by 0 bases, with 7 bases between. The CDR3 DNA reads TGTGCCAGCTCACCAATCTCGGACCAAGAGACCCAGTACTTC. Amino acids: CASSPISDQETQYF.

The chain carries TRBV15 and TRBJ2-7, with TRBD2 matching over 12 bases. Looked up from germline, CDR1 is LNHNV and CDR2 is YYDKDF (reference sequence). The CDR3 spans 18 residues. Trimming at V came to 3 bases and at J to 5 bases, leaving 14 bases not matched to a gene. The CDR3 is CATSSRLAGDTSPHEQYF. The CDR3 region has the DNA TGTGCCACCAGCAGCCGACTAGCGGGAGACACATCGCCCCACGAGCAGTACTTC.

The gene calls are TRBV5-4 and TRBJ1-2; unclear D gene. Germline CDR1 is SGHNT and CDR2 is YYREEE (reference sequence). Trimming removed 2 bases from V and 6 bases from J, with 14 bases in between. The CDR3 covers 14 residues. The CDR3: CASSFSVGTDGYTF. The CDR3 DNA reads TGTGCCAGCAGCTTTTCGGTTGGTACGGATGGCTACACCTTC.

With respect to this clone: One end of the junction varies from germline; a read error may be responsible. CDR3 protein: CASSPGQGGFYSYTF. The CDR3 nucleotides read TGTGCCAGCTCACCGGGACAGGGGGGCTTCTATAGCTACACCTTC. This chain connects TRBV18 to TRBJ1-2; 11 nucleotides agree with TRBD1. Germline V lookup: CDR1 KGHSH, CDR2 LQKENI. This CDR3 is built from 15 residues. Full variable domain (rest looked up from reference TRBV18 and TRBJ1-2): NAGVMQNPRHLVRRRGQEARLRCSPMKGHSHVYWYRQLPEEGLKFMVYLQKENIIDESGMPKERFSAEFPKEGPSILRIQQVVRGDSAAYFCASSPGQGGFYSYTFGSGTRLTVV.

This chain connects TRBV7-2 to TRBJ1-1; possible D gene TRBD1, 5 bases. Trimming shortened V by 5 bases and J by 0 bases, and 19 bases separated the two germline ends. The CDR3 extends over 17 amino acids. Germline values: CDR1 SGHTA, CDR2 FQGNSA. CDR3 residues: CASSLGAGGPLNTEAFF. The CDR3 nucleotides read TGTGCCAGCAGCCTAGGGGCGGGGGGACCACTGAACACTGAAGCTTTCTTT.

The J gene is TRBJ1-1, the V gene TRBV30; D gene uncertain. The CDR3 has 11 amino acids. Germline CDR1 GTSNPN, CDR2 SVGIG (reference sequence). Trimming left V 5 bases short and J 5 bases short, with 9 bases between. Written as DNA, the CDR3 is TGTGCCTGGTGGGAGGGAACTGAAGCTTTCTTT. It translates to CAWWEGTEAFF.

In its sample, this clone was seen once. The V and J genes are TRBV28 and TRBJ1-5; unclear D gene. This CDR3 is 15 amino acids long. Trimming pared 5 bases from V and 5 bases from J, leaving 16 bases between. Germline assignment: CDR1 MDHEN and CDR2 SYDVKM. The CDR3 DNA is TGTGCCAGCAGTCCCGCCGGACCCTTCTATCAGCCCCAGCATTTT. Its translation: CASSPAGPFYQPQHF.

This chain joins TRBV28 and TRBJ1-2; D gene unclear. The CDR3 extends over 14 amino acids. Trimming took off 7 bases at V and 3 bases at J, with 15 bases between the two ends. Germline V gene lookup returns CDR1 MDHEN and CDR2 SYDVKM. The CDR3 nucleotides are TGTGCCAGCACCCTAGGAGGATACTACTATGGCTACACCTTC. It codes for CASTLGGYYYGYTF.

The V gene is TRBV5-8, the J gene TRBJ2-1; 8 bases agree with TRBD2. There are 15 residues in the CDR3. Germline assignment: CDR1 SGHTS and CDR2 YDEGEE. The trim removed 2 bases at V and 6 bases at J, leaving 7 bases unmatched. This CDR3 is CASSLEAGGFNEQFF. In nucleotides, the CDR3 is TGTGCCAGCAGCTTAGAGGCGGGAGGATTCAATGAGCAGTTCTTC.